In this sample, the clone carrying this T cell receptor beta chain turned up once. What it recognizes is unknown. The sample belongs to a study of naive and memory T cell subsets. The CDR3 length is 14 residues. The V gene lost 5 bases and the J gene lost 4 bases, with 15 bases spanning the gap. CDR1 is SGHTA and CDR2 is FQGNSA in the germline V gene. Study-level findings and limits: Over 85% of naive TCR sequences appeared only once, unlike memory subsets.

Cells stained for CD3, CD4, CD8, CD45RA and CD27 were sorted into four subsets. The beta constant-region primer was an equimolar mix of two oligonucleotides covering TRBC1 and TRBC2. Nested alpha and beta constant-region primers with the SP2 primer drove four PCR rounds on ligated cDNA. A 12-nucleotide UMI and the SP2 primer were added to the cDNA 3' end by oligonucleotide ligation. In TCRdb, the UMI-ligation and nested PCR reads were re-called with MiXCR into one record per CDR3 protein. The data hold about 120,000 distinct CDR3 sequences, with just over 35% observed a single time. This sequence joins TRBV7-2 and TRBJ2-7, with D perhaps matching TRBD1 (8 bases). The sequenced material came from central memory CD4+ T cells from blood. This sequence originates from a human donor in good health. CDR3 nucleotide sequence: TGTGCCAGCAGCCGAGCGGGACAGGAATACGAGCAGTACTTC. The encoded protein is CASSRAGQEYEQYF.